Shown below are 8 T cell receptor beta chains from a single sample sequenced in a study of cytomegalovirus exposure and HLA in healthy donors. The PCR contained 60 Vbeta and 13 Jbeta primers. Repertoires were generated with immunoSEQ multiplex PCR, while TCRdb's copy carries only in-frame clones and drops some. The data contain tens of thousands of clones, roughly 67% of them singletons. Material for sequencing was PBMCs. The receptor source for this set is a man aged 45-65 years in good health and CMV-seronegative.

The rearrangement links TRBV19 to TRBJ2-7, with D perhaps TRBD1 (5 bases). The V gene's germline CDR1 is LNHDA and CDR2 SQIVND (reference sequence). V was pared by 3 bases and J by 4 bases, with 13 bases between. The CDR3 extends over 14 amino acids. CDR3 loop: CASSISAQGYEQYF. CDR3 sequence (DNA): TGTGCCAGTAGTATCAGCGCCCAGGGTTACGAGCAGTACTTC.

The rearrangement uses TRBV6-5 and TRBJ1-2; no firm D call. The V end lost 10 bases, the J end lost 2 bases, and 8 bases lay between the germline ends. CDR3 length: 11 residues. The germline gives CDR1 MNHEY, CDR2 SVGAGI. As DNA, the CDR3 is TGTGCCACCGGGGAGAACTATGGCTACACCTTC. Its translation is CATGENYGYTF.

This clone has only one observation. The chain carries TRBV20-1 and TRBJ2-5; no clear D gene. The CDR3 spans 11 residues. Trimming removed 3 bases at V and 0 bases at J, with 2 bases between. CDR1 is DFQATT, CDR2 SNEGSKA, per germline (reference sequence). In DNA form, the CDR3 reads TGCAGTGCTAGCTACCAAGAGACCCAGTACTTC. Translation: CSASYQETQYF.

The genes are TRBV19 and TRBJ1-5; 7 bases are a match to TRBD1. The CDR3 spans 13 residues. Germline V gene lookup returns CDR1 LNHDA and CDR2 SQIVND (reference sequence). V dropped 11 bases and J dropped 7; count of bases not matched to a gene: 11. The chain's CDR3 is CAGSKIQGQPQHF. CDR3 sequence (DNA): TGTGCCGGTTCCAAAATACAGGGGCAGCCCCAGCATTTT.

The CDR3 here is CASSVGGGVLSYEQYF. The CDR3 region has the DNA TGTGCCAGCAGCGTAGGGGGGGGAGTCCTATCATACGAGCAGTACTTC. V usage is TRBV9 and J usage is TRBJ2-7, with 7 bases aligning to TRBD2. Germline CDR1 is SGDLS and CDR2 is YYNGEE. This CDR3 is built from 16 residues. The junction had 10 bases not matched to a gene; V was cut back by 0 bases and J by 4 bases.

The CDR3 DNA is TGTGCCAGCAGCCCCCGATTGGGAGCCTACACAGATACGCAGTATTTT. It encodes CASSPRLGAYTDTQYF. The chain carries TRBV11-2 and TRBJ2-3, with D perhaps matching TRBD2 (5 bases). CDR3 size: 16 residues. Per the germline V gene, CDR1 is SGHAT and CDR2 is FQNNGV. The ends were cut back, 5 bases at V and 2 bases at J, with 17 bases in the middle.

About this clone itself: Sequence at one end of the junction differs from germline and may be a read error. V usage is TRBV29-1 and J usage is TRBJ2-7; D is uncertain. This CDR3 region has 12 residues. Germline CDR1 SQVTM, CDR2 ANQGSEA. CDR3 sequence reads: CSVEGLYYEQYF. For the CDR3, the DNA is TGCAGCGTAGAAGGTCTTTACTACGAGCAGTACTTC.

The chain is built from TRBV6-1 and TRBJ1-1; D is uncertain. CDR3 length equals 13 residues. Trimming stripped 1 base from V and 6 bases from J, with 9 bases between. Germline assignment: CDR1 MNHNS and CDR2 SASEGT. Here the CDR3 DNA reads TGTGCCAGCAGTGAAGTGGCACGGGCTGAAGCTTTCTTT. Its translation: CASSEVARAEAFF.